These T cell receptor beta chains were read from a single sample in a study of T cell responses to AZD1222 COVID-19 vaccine. Libraries were prepared by immunoSEQ multiplex PCR; TCRdb keeps only in-frame clonotypes and omits some of them. In the table there are some 110,000 clones, about 86% of which are singletons. The source material was peripheral blood, sampled 28 days after the second AZD1222 dose. The source is an adult who received the AZD1222 COVID-19 vaccine. CDR3s include the opening cysteine and the closing phenylalanine or tryptophan. The order of the fields is V gene, CDR3 length, J gene, clone size, CDR3 protein. A clone size is listed for some rows: how often the clone was seen (once, few, many), or a class if it is expanded.

TRBV6-5	15	TRBJ2-7	NA	CASSYSGRSSYEQYF
TRBV23-1	18	TRBJ2-3	once	CASSQSASGERDTDTQYF
TRBV19	14	TRBJ2-2	few	CASINRANTGELFF
TRBV21-1	16	TRBJ1-1	NA	CASSKAQGAVNTEAFF
TRBV6-4	14	TRBJ2-1	NA	CASSPRVFWGEQFF
TRBV4-1	17	TRBJ2-2	NA	CASSQDVALSNTGELFF
TRBV6-5	13	TRBJ1-5	NA	CASGAGFNQPQHF
TRBV30	13	TRBJ2-5	NA	CAWSVLVGETQYF
TRBV2	14	TRBJ1-5	NA	CASSEQGGKEPQHF
TRBV11-2	12	TRBJ1-6	few	CASSWANSPLHF
TRBV6-4	16	TRBJ2-2	NA	CASSTSTGSGTGELFF
TRBV30	13	TRBJ2-7	NA	CAWSKGQGTEQYF
TRBV28	15	TRBJ1-3	NA	CASSWGPNAGNTIYF
TRBV5-4	18	TRBJ1-4	NA	CASSFSGTGHIINEKLFF
TRBV5-6	11	TRBJ1-2	NA	CASSLTYGYTF
TRBV27	13	TRBJ2-1	once	CASSWRGADEQFF
TRBV2	17	TRBJ2-2	NA	CASRLGGRVGFTGELFF
TRBV2	20	TRBJ2-1	NA	CASSTGTSGRAPSSYNEQFF
TRBV18	17	TRBJ2-2	NA	CASSPFWGGLDTGELFF
TRBV6-1	12	TRBJ1-2	NA	CASSEAAYGYTF
TRBV21-1	14	TRBJ1-2	NA	CASSQLQINYGYTF
TRBV6-2/TRBV6-3	15	TRBJ2-7	NA	CASSTLTGGRYEQYF
TRBV6-2/TRBV6-3	15	TRBJ2-4	NA	CASSYSKGTKNIQYF
TRBV19	14	TRBJ2-5	NA	CASSYFGGQETQYF
TRBV7-8	14	TRBJ2-3	NA	CASRVRGRTDTQYF
TRBV7-8	15	TRBJ2-7	few	CASSHLRGDSYEQYF
TRBV11-2	14	TRBJ1-5	once	CASSLTTGDQPQHF
TRBV3-1/TRBV3-2	14	TRBJ1-1	NA	CASSPSPMVTEAFF
TRBV4-1	16	TRBJ2-1	NA	CASSQVNMISYNEQFF
TRBV6-5	16	TRBJ1-1	NA	CASSYSRTYLGTEAFF
TRBV7-2	15	TRBJ2-5	NA	CASSAGLAGVETQYF
TRBV7-6	15	TRBJ1-1	NA	CASSLVAGMNTEAFF
TRBV7-3	15	TRBJ2-3	NA	CASSLSGADTDTQYF
TRBV7-2	15	TRBJ1-1	NA	CASSLDGREETEAFF
TRBV5-6	15	TRBJ2-5	NA	CASSSMLAGEETQYF
TRBV2	14	TRBJ2-3	NA	CASSRDLITNTQYF
TRBV7-2	14	TRBJ2-7	NA	CASSLGPTRYEQYF
TRBV7-2	17	TRBJ2-6	NA	CASSFVAVGSGANVLTF
TRBV6-5	14	TRBJ2-4	NA	CASQPGTAKNIQYF
TRBV18	15	TRBJ1-6	NA	CASSPEQGANSPLHF
TRBV5-1	16	TRBJ2-3	NA	CASSSAVAGGTDTQYF
TRBV9	13	TRBJ2-1	NA	CASSGATYNEQFF
TRBV24-1	19	TRBJ2-1	NA	CATSDYKLTSPFYNNEQFF
TRBV5-1	14	TRBJ2-1	NA	CASSVGTAYNEQFF
TRBV18	15	TRBJ1-6	once	CASSPKTVVHSPLHF
TRBV7-2	16	TRBJ2-7	NA	CASSFGRGTTDYEQYF
TRBV7-9	13	TRBJ1-2	NA	CASSPTGGLGYTF
TRBV9	16	TRBJ1-3	NA	CASSVGQANSGNTIYF
TRBV27	16	TRBJ2-7	NA	CASSPGPSWETYEQYF
TRBV5-6	16	TRBJ1-1	NA	CASSSLAGRWNTEAFF